The rows below give T cell receptor beta chains drawn from one sample of a study of breast tumors, draining lymph nodes, adjacent tissues. TCRdb re-called the multiplex PCR reads with MiXCR, one entry per CDR3 protein. In the table there are 130,000 or so distinct CDR3 sequences, 21% of which are singletons. The specimen was axillary lymph node tissue. These receptors were collected from a female donor with breast cancer. Some clones in this sample may be carry-over from other donors' samples. CDR3s include the opening cysteine and the closing phenylalanine or tryptophan. The D gene is left open where the match is weak. Only some rows state a clone size, as once, few, many or a class for expanded clones.

J gene	V gene	clone size	D gene	CDR3 DNA	CDR3 protein
TRBJ1-6	TRBV11-2	.	.	TGTGCCAGCAGCCCTCTCCTCGGGGGCTCCAATTCACCCCTCCACTTT	CASSPLLGGSNSPLHF
TRBJ2-1	TRBV5-5	many	TRBD2	TGTGCCAGCAGTTCGGGACTAGCGGGAGTTAATGAGCAGTTCTTC	CASSSGLAGVNEQFF
TRBJ2-7	TRBV27	.	.	TGTGCCTGCAGTTTAACGGGGAGCAAGGCCTATGAGCAGTACTTC	CACSLTGSKAYEQYF
TRBJ2-1	TRBV7-2	many	TRBD2	TGTGCCAGCAGAATGACTAGCGGCTCAAGGGGGCAGTTCTTC	CASRMTSGSRGQFF
TRBJ2-7	TRBV28	many	TRBD1	TGTGCCAGCAGCCCCAACGACAGGGGGTACGAGCAGTACTTC	CASSPNDRGYEQYF
TRBJ2-5	TRBV4-1	many	TRBD2	TGCGCCAGCAGCCAAGGGCGGACTAGCGGGAGAGAGACCCAGTACTTC	CASSQGRTSGRETQYF
TRBJ2-1	TRBV7-3	many	.	TGTGCCAGCAGCTTATTTGAAGGTCGGGTGGATGAGCAGTTCTTC	CASSLFEGRVDEQFF
TRBJ2-1	TRBV20-1	many	.	TGCAGTGCTAGAGATACGGAGTTCTACAATGAGCAGTTCTTC	CSARDTEFYNEQFF
TRBJ2-1	TRBV5-1	many	TRBD2	TGCGCCAGCAGACCCGGGACTAGTGGGCACAATGAGCAGTTCTTC	CASRPGTSGHNEQFF
TRBJ2-7	TRBV5-4	many	.	TGTGCCAGCAGCTTGGGACAGGAGTTTCAGCAGTACTTC	CASSLGQEFQQYF
TRBJ2-5	TRBV18	few	.	TGTGCCAGCTCACCTCTGACAGGAAAGGGGGAGACCCAGTCCTTC	CASSPLTGKGETQSF
TRBJ2-4	TRBV20-1	.	TRBD2	TGCAGTGCGAGACTAGCGGGAGGCCCAAACATTCAGTACTTC	CSARLAGGPNIQYF
TRBJ1-3	TRBV7-9	few	.	TGTGCCAGCAGCTCAGCAGGGGCTGGAAACACCATATATTTT	CASSSAGAGNTIYF
TRBJ2-3	TRBV29-1	many	TRBD2	TGCAGCGTTCCTCGGGAGGGCTCCACAGATACGCAGTATTTT	CSVPREGSTDTQYF
TRBJ1-2	TRBV6-6	many	.	TGTGCCAGCAGTTACTCGAAGGCAGACCTCTATGGCTACACCTTC	CASSYSKADLYGYTF
TRBJ2-3	TRBV7-9	many	.	TGTGCCAGCAGCTCAAGGGCAGTAGCAGATACGCAGTATTTT	CASSSRAVADTQYF
TRBJ2-5	TRBV13	many	.	TGTGCCAGCAGCCGGGGACAACGTCTCGAGACCCAGTACTTC	CASSRGQRLETQYF
TRBJ2-5	TRBV20-1	many	.	TGCAGTGCTAGAGATCTTAAGGCAGGGCCTACCCAAGAGACCCAGTACTTC	CSARDLKAGPTQETQYF
TRBJ2-6	TRBV24-1	many	.	TGTGCCACCAGTGATCCACAGGGAGTTGGGGCCAACGTCCTGACTTTC	CATSDPQGVGANVLTF
TRBJ2-1	TRBV20-1	many	.	TGCAGCCCTCGACTTTACAATGAGCAGTTCTTC	CSPRLYNEQFF
TRBJ2-7	TRBV20-1	many	TRBD2	TGCAGTGCTAGGAACCCAGCGGGAGGGCCGGGGTACGAGCAGTACTTC	CSARNPAGGPGYEQYF
TRBJ2-5	TRBV6-6	many	.	TGTGCCAGCCGCAGACGGGATCGACCCCAAGAGACCCAGTACTTC	CASRRRDRPQETQYF
TRBJ2-7	TRBV3-1	many	.	TGTGCCAGCAGCTTCACTATAGATGGCGACGAGCAGTACTTC	CASSFTIDGDEQYF
TRBJ2-1	TRBV20-1	many	.	TGCAGTGCTAGAGATACGGGGAAGGTAGGGTACAATGAGCAGTTCTTC	CSARDTGKVGYNEQFF
TRBJ2-7	TRBV2	.	TRBD2	TGTGCCAGCAATCCAGGGGTGACTAGCGATTACGAGCAGTACTTC	CASNPGVTSDYEQYF
TRBJ2-1	TRBV27	few	.	TGTGCCAGCAGTCCCCTGGGAGCGAATGAGCAGTTCTTC	CASSPLGANEQFF
TRBJ2-7	TRBV10-1	many	.	TGCGCCAGCAGTGGTATCAGCACCCCCTACGAGCAGTACTTC	CASSGISTPYEQYF
TRBJ2-1	TRBV20-1	many	.	TGCAGTGCTAGTGGTAGCGTCAATGAGCAGTTCTTC	CSASGSVNEQFF
TRBJ1-2	TRBV7-3	many	.	TGTGCCAGCAGCTTAACAGGGGACTATGGCTACACCTTC	CASSLTGDYGYTF
TRBJ2-1	TRBV10-1	many	TRBD2	TGCGCCAGCAGTGAGTCACAAAGCGGGAGCTCCTACAATGAGCAGTTCTTC	CASSESQSGSSYNEQFF
TRBJ2-5	TRBV7-2	many	.	TGTGCCACATCCCAGCCGATGGAGACCCAGTACTTC	CATSQPMETQYF
TRBJ2-7	TRBV20-1	many	.	TGCAGTGCTAGAGCCGACTACGAGCAGTACTTC	CSARADYEQYF
TRBJ2-2	TRBV2	many	.	TGTGCCAGCAGGGGACGGGTAAACACCGGGGAGCTGTTTTTT	CASRGRVNTGELFF
TRBJ2-1	TRBV7-9	.	.	TGTGTCAACAGCAGTGGGTCCCGACTATACCGAAGCTCCTACAATGAGCAGTTCTTC	CVNSSGSRLYRSSYNEQFF
TRBJ2-5	TRBV7-7	many	.	TGTGCTAGCAGCCCCCAAGGTGACGCGGGATATGAGTATGAAGAGACCCAGTACTTC	CASSPQGDAGYEYEETQYF
TRBJ1-2	TRBV28	many	.	TGTGCCAGCAGTTTCGCCATTAACTATGGCTACACCTTC	CASSFAINYGYTF
TRBJ2-6	TRBV9	.	.	TGTGCCAGCAGCGTAGCCATCGGTGGGAGTGGGGCCAACGTCCTGACTTTC	CASSVAIGGSGANVLTF
TRBJ2-7	TRBV4-1	many	.	TGCGCCAGCAGCCAAGTCGCAGGTCAAGTACACGAGCAGTACTTC	CASSQVAGQVHEQYF
TRBJ2-1	TRBV11-2	many	TRBD2	TGTGCCAGCAGCCGATCCCCCCCGATCCTAGCGGGGGACAATGAGCAGTTCTTC	CASSRSPPILAGDNEQFF
TRBJ1-5	TRBV27	.	TRBD1	TGTGCCAGCAGTCCAACGACAGGGGGTCGGCGTCAGCCCCAGCATTTT	CASSPTTGGRRQPQHF
TRBJ2-3	TRBV6-6	many	.	TGTGCCAGCAGTTACAGGGTACCAGATACGCAGTATTTT	CASSYRVPDTQYF
TRBJ2-7	TRBV5-5	many	.	TGTGCCAGCAGCTTGTCGGTAAAAAACGAGCAGTACTTC	CASSLSVKNEQYF
TRBJ2-7	TRBV7-9	many	.	TGTGCCAGCAGCCCGGGACTGCGCTCCTACGAGCAGTACTTC	CASSPGLRSYEQYF
TRBJ1-4	TRBV6-1	many	.	TGTGCCAGCAGTGGTTTAGGGGAAAAACTGTTTTTT	CASSGLGEKLFF
TRBJ1-2	TRBV5-4	.	TRBD1	TGTGCCAGCAGCTTGCGGACAGGGAGGGATTTATACACCTTC	CASSLRTGRDLYTF